Listed here are 22 T cell receptor beta chains from one sample, sequenced in a study of vaccination and CD4 T cells after COVID-19. Oncomine TCR Beta short-read sequencing was applied to DNA from cultured CD4+ T cells. One entry per CDR3 protein results from TCRdb running MiXCR on the PCR reads. The sample consists of about 5,400 distinct CDR3 sequences, about 41% of them appearing once. No cognate antigen is known for these TCRs. Treatment noted: approximately 10-day PBMC culture with coronavirus spike peptide pools or control peptides (ViraFEST assay). These CD4+ T cells came from an unexposed donor, sampled before the COVID-19 pandemic (2011-2018). What was sequenced was CD4+ T cells from blood, cultured in vitro. Receptors originate from a human donor in good health.

As regards this clonotype: The germline gene is not matched at one end of the junction; a read error may be the cause. The chain uses TRBV20-1 and TRBJ1-2, with D maybe TRBD1 (5 bases). There are 13 residues in the CDR3. Germline CDR1 and CDR2: DFQATT and SNEGSKA (reference sequence). The CDR3 nucleotides are TGCAGTGCTAGTTTGCTGGGGGACTATGGCTGCACCTTC. This sequence encodes CSASLLGDYGCTF.

The chain couples TRBV7-2 to TRBJ2-1; D call uncertain. CDR1 and CDR2 from the germline V gene are SGHTA and FQGNSA. The CDR3 extends over 15 amino acids. The V and J ends lost 3 bases and 6 bases respectively, with 15 bases between them. The CDR3 DNA is TGTGCCAGCAGCTTCTTAGGGTATAGGGCCAATGAGCAGTTCTTC. Encoded protein: CASSFLGYRANEQFF.

A remark on this clonotype: One end of the junction fails to match germline, which may point to a read error. This chain joins TRBV6-4 and TRBJ1-1; the D gene is possibly TRBD1 (5 bases). The germline gives CDR1 MRHNA, CDR2 SNTAGT. CDR3 size: 13 residues. The CDR3 DNA reads as TGTGCCAACAGTGACCGGGACAACACTGAAGCTTTCTTT. Its translation: CANSDRDNTEAFF.

The chain joins TRBV10-3 to TRBJ1-1; 7 bases are a match to TRBD1. With V trimmed by 7 bases and J by 3 bases, 5 bases remained unmatched. Germline lookup yields CDR1 ENHRY and CDR2 SYGVKD. The CDR3 contains 13 residues. CDR3 in amino acids: CAINLRGDTEAFF. CDR3 in DNA: TGTGCCATCAACCTCAGGGGGGACACTGAAGCTTTCTTT.

The rearrangement links TRBV6-5 to TRBJ1-1; no firm D call. Germline CDR1 reads MNHEY; CDR2 reads SVGAGI. This CDR3 has 12 amino acids. The V gene lost 4 bases and the J gene lost 1 base, with 4 bases spanning the gap. The CDR3 bases are TGTGCCAGCAGTTTCACGAACACTGAAGCTTTCTTT. Translated, it gives CASSFTNTEAFF.

V gene TRBV21-1 combines with J gene TRBJ2-7; no check of the table's D call, TRBD1, against the DNA was made. TRBV21-1 is a known pseudogene. CDR3 length: 15 amino acids. The CDR3 region is CASSKDGQGEYEQYF. The CDR3 DNA reads as TGTGCCAGCAGCAAAGATGGACAGGGGGAATACGAGCAGTACTTC.

This sequence joins TRBV19 and TRBJ1-2; D unresolved. With 0 bases removed from V and 1 base from J, the gap between germline ends came to 12 bases. The CDR3 totals 16 residues. CDR1 is LNHDA and CDR2 is SQIVND in the germline V gene (reference sequence). The CDR3 DNA sequence: TGTGCCAGTAGTATAGATCAATGGCAGAGTAACTATGGCTACACCTTC. Its protein is CASSIDQWQSNYGYTF.

The chain joins TRBV19 to TRBJ2-1, with D possibly TRBD2 on 5 matching bases. Per the germline V gene, CDR1 is LNHDA and CDR2 is SQIVND (reference sequence). V lost 0 bases to trimming and J lost 5 bases, with 14 bases between them. The CDR3 consists of 16 residues. The CDR3 nucleotides are TGTGCCAGTAGTATAGAACGAGCGGCCCTAGACAATGAGCAGTTCTTC. Protein product: CASSIERAALDNEQFF.

This clonotype has just a few counts. The chain recombines TRBV27 with TRBJ2-2; perhaps TRBD1 as D (5 bases). V was trimmed by 3 bases and J by 0 bases, leaving 8 bases between them. The CDR3 extends over 15 amino acids. Germline lookup yields CDR1 MNHEY and CDR2 SMNVEV (reference sequence). The CDR3 here is CASSLAGTNTGELFF. The DNA of the CDR3 is TGTGCCAGCAGTTTGGCAGGGACGAACACCGGGGAGCTGTTTTTT.

This sequence joins TRBV6-1 and TRBJ2-1; D is uncertain. Per the germline V gene, CDR1 is MNHNS and CDR2 is SASEGT. The V end lost 7 bases, the J end lost 9 bases, and 16 bases lay between the germline ends. The CDR3 is made up of 13 amino acids. For the CDR3, the DNA is TGTGCCAGCACCCCCGATGGCGCTGGTGAGCAGTTCTTC. This gives the protein CASTPDGAGEQFF.

The chain is built from TRBV27 and TRBJ1-6; the D gene is possibly TRBD1 (5 bases). The germline V gene encodes CDR1 MNHEY and CDR2 SMNVEV (reference sequence). V lost 7 bases, J lost 9 bases, and 19 bases lay in between. The CDR3 runs 15 residues. The DNA for the CDR3 is TGTGCCAGCACTCCGGTGAGGGGAAAAATTTCACCCCTCCACTTT. This translates into CASTPVRGKISPLHF.

This clonotype has more than one count but fewer than ten. J is TRBJ1-2 and V is TRBV19; unclear D gene. The CDR3 runs to 15 residues. V was cut by 5 bases and J by 6 bases, with 19 bases left in between. The germline gives CDR1 LNHDA, CDR2 SQIVND (reference sequence). CDR3 nucleotide sequence: TGTGCCAGTAGTCCCAGCAACCTAGGACGAAATGGCTACACCTTC. It is translated as CASSPSNLGRNGYTF.

This clonotype was observed a single time. This chain joins TRBV30 and TRBJ1-5; 8 nucleotides match TRBD1. This CDR3 region has 14 residues. V shed 5 bases, J shed 9 bases, and the junction held 12 bases outside the gene matches. Germline CDR1 and CDR2: GTSNPN and SVGIG (reference sequence). The CDR3 nucleotides are TGTGCCTGGGGCCAGGGGGCTGTGGTTCGGCCCCAGCATTTT. Translated, it gives CAWGQGAVVRPQHF. Looking up the rest from reference TRBV30 and TRBJ1-5 gives the full variable domain: SQTIHQWPATLVQPVGSPLSLECTVEGTSNPNLYWYRQAAGRGLQLLFYSVGIGQISSEVPQNLSASRPQDRQFILSSKKLLLSDSGFYLCAWGQGAVVRPQHFGDGTRLSIL.

The rearrangement uses TRBV25-1 and TRBJ2-5; TRBD2 is a possible D gene (6 bases). This CDR3 is built from 14 residues. Trimming stripped 3 bases from V and 3 bases from J, with 11 bases between. Germline assignment: CDR1 MGHDK and CDR2 SYGVNS. The CDR3 sequence: CASSESRGKETQYF. The CDR3 nucleotides are TGTGCCAGCAGTGAGTCGCGGGGCAAAGAGACCCAGTACTTC. Combining the CDR3 with reference TRBV25-1 and TRBJ2-5 gives the whole variable domain EADIYQTPRYLVIGTGKKITLECSQTMGHDKMYWYQQDPGMELHLIHYSYGVNSTEKGDLSSESTVSRIRTEHFPLTLESARPSHTSQYLCASSESRGKETQYFGPGTRLLVL.

J is TRBJ1-2 and V is TRBV20-1; tentatively, D is TRBD1 (5 bases). V lost 3 bases and J lost 4, with 18 bases in between. The CDR3 loop spans 15 amino acids. Germline-derived CDR1 and CDR2 are DFQATT and SNEGSKA (reference sequence). For the CDR3, the DNA is TGCAGTGCTAGCCCCGGTGGGGGGTCCTTCTATGGCTACACCTTC. It yields the protein CSASPGGGSFYGYTF.

This chain connects TRBV19 to TRBJ1-2, with 7 bases that match TRBD1. The CDR3 has 15 residues. The ends lost 1 base at V and 8 bases at J; junction bases unmatched: 10. CDR1 and CDR2 (germline): LNHDA, SQIVND (reference sequence). CDR3 coding DNA: TGTGCCAGTAGTATAGCCACAGGGGATGGAATAGGCTACACCTTC. Amino acid sequence: CASSIATGDGIGYTF.

The chain combines TRBV20-1 with TRBJ2-7, with 8 bases aligning to TRBD2. Germline trimming cut 4 bases from V and 1 base from J; bases unmatched to any gene: 3. Germline CDR1 and CDR2: DFQATT and SNEGSKA (reference sequence). The CDR3 loop spans 13 amino acids. The CDR3 nucleotides read TGCAGTGCTATCGCGGGGGGTTCCTACGAGCAGTACTTC. It specifies CSAIAGGSYEQYF.

By share, this clonotype ranks as hyperexpanded. This chain connects TRBV7-3 to TRBJ2-3, with D perhaps matching TRBD1 or TRBD2 (5 bases each). CDR3 size: 14 residues. V was trimmed by 0 bases and J by 1 base, leaving 5 bases between them. Per the germline V gene, CDR1 is SGHTA and CDR2 is FQGTGA. The CDR3 region has the DNA TGTGCCAGCAGCTTAACGGGGGGCACAGATACGCAGTATTTT. This sequence encodes CASSLTGGTDTQYF.

This clonotype was seen a handful of times. The rearrangement uses TRBV20-1 and TRBJ1-1; D uncertain. V was trimmed by 0 bases and J by 3 bases, leaving 14 bases between them. The germline V gene has CDR1 DFQATT and CDR2 SNEGSKA (reference sequence). The CDR3 runs to 15 residues. The DNA for the CDR3 is TGCAGTGCTAGAGATAGGGTCGGTGGGGACACTGAAGCTTTCTTT. The encoded protein is CSARDRVGGDTEAFF.

In its sample, this clonotype was seen a few times. The rearrangement links TRBV6-1 to TRBJ1-5; D is perhaps TRBD1 (5 bases). The CDR3 is 15 amino acids. The germline gives CDR1 MNHNS, CDR2 SASEGT. The V end lost 0 bases, the J end lost 5 bases, and 11 bases lay between the germline ends. In DNA, the CDR3 is TGTGCCAGCAGTGAAGCCGGCAGGGTGGATCAGCCCCAGCATTTT. This encodes CASSEAGRVDQPQHF.

The chain combines TRBV24-1 with TRBJ2-3, with a tentative D call TRBD1 (5 bases). CDR1 KGHDR and CDR2 SFDVKD come from the germline V gene. V gave up 3 bases and J gave up 4 bases, with 7 bases separating them. There are 13 residues in the CDR3. The CDR3 loop is CATSDPGSDTQYF. DNA of the CDR3: TGTGCCACCAGTGATCCAGGGTCAGATACGCAGTATTTT.

The V call is TRBV6-1, the J call TRBJ1-2; D unresolved. Deletions cut 6 bases from V and 2 bases from J, with 16 bases between. The CDR3 contains 15 residues. CDR1 MNHNS and CDR2 SASEGT come from the germline V gene. The CDR3 sequence: CASSSYSVGNYGYTF. CDR3 sequence (DNA): TGTGCCAGCAGCAGTTACAGCGTAGGGAACTATGGCTACACCTTC.